Listed below are T cell receptor beta chains from one sample, sequenced in a study of T cells in Graves' hyperthyroidism and ophthalmopathy. TCRdb independently ran MiXCR on the multiplex PCR reads; one entry per CDR3 protein. The data contain a few hundred thousand distinct CDR3 sequences, 46% of them singletons. Sequenced: peripheral blood or thyroid tissue (not recorded which). These receptors all come from a woman younger than 35 with Graves' hyperthyroidism. Each CDR3 is given without its conserved first and last residue.

>TRBJ2-7|TRBV2
ASSDPSAWDRDEQY
>TRBJ2-5|TRBV29-1
SVAQRQETQY
>TRBJ1-4|TRBV20-1
SASPDSPNEKLF
>TRBJ1-1|TRBV29-1
SVAGSTEAF
>TRBJ2-5|TRBV5-8
ASSQGLQGQY
>TRBJ2-7|TRBV7-9
ATFEVSSYEQY
>TRBJ1-2|TRBV25-1
ASRGVEGLGYT
>TRBJ2-5|TRBV9
ASWDTWETQY
>TRBJ1-6|TRBV7-2
ASRNREQSPLH
>TRBJ1-1|TRBV20-1
SAYNDRAAEAF
>TRBJ2-2|TRBV29-1
SARDLLGQSYTGELF
>TRBJ2-7|TRBV19
ASSVRDIAYEQY
>NA|TRBV14
ASSQLGTKNIQY
>TRBJ1-1|TRBV7-8
ASSLGRRNTEAF
>TRBJ2-5|TRBV15
ATTEQGRQETQY
>TRBJ2-7|TRBV6-5
ASSYTSGGLVTYEQY
>TRBJ1-5|TRBV25-1
ASSEQEHQPQH
>TRBJ2-5|TRBV2
ASRTEDRGETQY
>TRBJ1-1|TRBV5-5
ASSGRDGTEAF
>TRBJ2-7|TRBV20-1
SAIKDRDREYEQY
>TRBJ1-1|TRBV15
ATSAIGYTEAF
>TRBJ2-6|TRBV6-5
ASSLTSSGANVLT
>TRBJ1-1|TRBV5-1
ASKPGGSGNTEAF
>TRBJ1-2|TRBV7-3
ASSVVGTGIYGYT
>TRBJ1-5|TRBV15
ATRSTLGQGGNQPQH
>TRBJ1-2|TRBV20-1
SAKLFLGGYGYT
>TRBJ2-7|TRBV7-2
ASSTRDGTYEQY
>TRBJ1-5|TRBV10-3
AIRGTLGNQPQH
>TRBJ1-1|TRBV21-1
ASSSYGTATEAF
>TRBJ1-5|TRBV10-3
AISAGTGGNQPQH
>TRBJ1-5|TRBV2
ASTGYDQPQH
>TRBJ2-2|TRBV15
ATSSLYGSNTGELF
>TRBJ1-2|TRBV20-1
SARDEGSTGYT
>TRBJ2-6|TRBV9
ASSVGDSGANVLT
>TRBJ2-6|TRBV2
ASSEVG
>TRBJ2-7|TRBV25-1
ASSPWDGAYEQY
>TRBJ2-7|TRBV19
ASSEDGWPTYEQY
>TRBJ2-5|TRBV10-3
AIRPASGRAETQY